This T cell receptor (beta chain) was recorded in a study of blood T cell repertoires in COVID-19. V lost 5 bases and J lost 8; bases outside the gene matches: 4. Germline V gives CDR1 GTSNPN, CDR2 SVGIG (reference sequence). This CDR3 contains 12 residues. In the source study's methods: Estimation of nucleated cell counts relied on the amplification of reference gene primers. TCRdb's copy holds only in-frame clones and misses some; the assay was immunoSEQ multiplex PCR. For V, J and clone size, that table is used; D and trimming come from the DNA. The sample consists of around 130,000 clones, roughly 90% of them appearing once.

This TCR was sampled from a middle-aged man with acute or convalescent COVID-19. The sequenced sample was peripheral blood. The rearrangement uses TRBV30 and TRBJ1-4, with 8 bases fitting TRBD1. The CDR3 spells CAWGDRKEKLFF. Written as DNA, the CDR3 is TGTGCCTGGGGGGACAGGAAGGAAAAACTGTTTTTT.